In its sample, the clone carrying this T cell receptor beta chain was seen a few times. Isolated RNA was reverse transcribed in full, so expressed TCRB transcripts were sequenced. Mean read depth for naive, central memory and regulatory T cell samples was around 3.5 million reads. Only in-frame clones appear in the TCRdb table, and some are missing; sequencing was by immunoSEQ multiplex PCR. This table holds some 410,000 clones, 11% to 15% found once. Between the trimmed V and J ends, which lost 5 bases and 1 base, there was a span of 11 bases. Germline CDR1 and CDR2: SEHNR and FQNEAQ (reference sequence). The CDR3 runs to 14 residues. These data come from a study of beta chain features in type 1 diabetes.

The sequenced material came from naive CD4+ T cells from blood. This chain links TRBV7-9 with TRBJ2-5; no firm D call. This receptor was taken from a young man in good health. Here the CDR3 reads CASSPRTRQETQYF. The CDR3 DNA follows: TGTGCCAGCAGCCCCCGGACCCGCCAAGAGACCCAGTACTTC.